This T cell receptor (beta chain) appears in the sequencing data of a study of naive and memory T cell subsets. Regarding the study as a whole: TCR abundance followed a power law differing between naive and memory subsets. Over 95% of naive TCR sequences appeared only once after error correction, unlike memory subsets.

An equimolar mix of two oligonucleotides served as the beta constant-region primer for TRBC1 and TRBC2. Four rounds of PCR amplified the ligated cDNA using nested alpha and beta constant-region primers plus SP2. TCRdb recomputed calls from the UMI-ligation and nested PCR reads with MiXCR, one row per CDR3 protein. Of about 22,000 distinct CDR3 sequences listed, about 10% are singletons. The table lists this clonotype with a few counts. Its antigen is not known. V shed 6 bases and J shed 2 bases, with 14 bases lying between them. Germline-derived CDR1 and CDR2 are MDHEN and SYDVKM. CDR3 size: 15 residues.

The sample comprised central memory CD8+ T cells from blood. V and J are TRBV28 and TRBJ1-3; possible D gene TRBD1, 5 bases. This receptor was taken from a human donor in good health. This chain's CDR3 is CASSALSGAGNTIYF. The CDR3 bases are TGTGCCAGCAGCGCCCTTTCGGGGGCTGGAAACACCATATATTTT.